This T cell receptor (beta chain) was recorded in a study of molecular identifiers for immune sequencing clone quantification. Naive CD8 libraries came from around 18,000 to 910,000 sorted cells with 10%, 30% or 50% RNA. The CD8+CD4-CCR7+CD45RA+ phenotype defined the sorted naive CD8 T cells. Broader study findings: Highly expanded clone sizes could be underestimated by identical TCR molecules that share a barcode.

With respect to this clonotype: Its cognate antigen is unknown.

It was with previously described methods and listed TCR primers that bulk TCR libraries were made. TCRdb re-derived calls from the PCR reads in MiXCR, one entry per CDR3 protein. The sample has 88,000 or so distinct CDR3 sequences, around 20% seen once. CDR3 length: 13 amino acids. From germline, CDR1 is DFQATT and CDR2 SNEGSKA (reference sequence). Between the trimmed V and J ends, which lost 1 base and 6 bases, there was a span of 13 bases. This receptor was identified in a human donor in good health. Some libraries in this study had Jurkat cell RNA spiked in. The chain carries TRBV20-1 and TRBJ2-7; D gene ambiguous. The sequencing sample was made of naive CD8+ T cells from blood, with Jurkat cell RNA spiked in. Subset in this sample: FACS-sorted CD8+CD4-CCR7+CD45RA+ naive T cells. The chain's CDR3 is CSARVGQWLEQYF. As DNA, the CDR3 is TGCAGTGCTAGAGTAGGTCAGTGGCTCGAGCAGTACTTC.